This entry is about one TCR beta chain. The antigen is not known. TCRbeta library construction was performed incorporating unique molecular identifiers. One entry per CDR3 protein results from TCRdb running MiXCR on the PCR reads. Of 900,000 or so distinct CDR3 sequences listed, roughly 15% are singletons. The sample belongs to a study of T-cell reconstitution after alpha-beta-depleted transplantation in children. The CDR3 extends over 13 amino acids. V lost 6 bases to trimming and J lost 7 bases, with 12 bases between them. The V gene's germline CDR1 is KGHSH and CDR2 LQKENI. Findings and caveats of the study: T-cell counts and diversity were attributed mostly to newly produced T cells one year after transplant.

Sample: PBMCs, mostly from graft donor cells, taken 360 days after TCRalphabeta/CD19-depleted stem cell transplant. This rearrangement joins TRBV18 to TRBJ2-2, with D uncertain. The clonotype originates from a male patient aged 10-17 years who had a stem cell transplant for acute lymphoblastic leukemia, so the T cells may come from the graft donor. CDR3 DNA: TGTGCCAGCTCGCCTAGGACGGACGGGGAGCTGTTTTTT. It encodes CASSPRTDGELFF.